The 25 T cell receptor beta chains given below trace back to one sample, sequenced in a study of blood T cell repertoires in COVID-19. Some clones are missing from TCRdb's copy, which holds only in-frame ones; the method was immunoSEQ multiplex PCR. The table has about 26,000 clones, approximately 94% seen once; the top ten hold roughly 4.2%. The material sequenced was peripheral blood. These receptors originate from a human donor with active COVID-19. The donor label of this sample is uncertain.

The chain is built from TRBV5-4 and TRBJ2-1, with 12 bases identical to TRBD2. Germline assignment: CDR1 SGHNT and CDR2 YYREEE (reference sequence). V lost 5 bases, J lost 10 bases, and 7 bases stayed unmatched. The CDR3 is made up of 14 amino acids. In DNA, the CDR3 is TGTGCCAGCAGATCGGGACTAGCGGGTGCCGAGCAGTTCTTC. Its protein is CASRSGLAGAEQFF.

The rearrangement links TRBV13 to TRBJ2-4, with 12 positions matching TRBD2. V lost 2 bases to trimming and J lost 1 base; unmatched junction nucleotides: 9. The CDR3 extends over 19 amino acids. Per the germline V gene, CDR1 is PRHDT and CDR2 is FYEKMQ (reference sequence). CDR3 sequence reads: CASSLSSSGRARAKNIQYF. The DNA of the CDR3 is TGTGCCAGCAGCTTATCCTCTAGCGGGAGGGCCAGGGCCAAAAACATTCAGTACTTC.

This chain joins TRBV5-6 and TRBJ1-2; D perhaps matches TRBD1 (5 bases). With 0 bases removed from V and 5 bases from J, the gap between germline ends came to 17 bases. This CDR3 region has 16 residues. CDR1 is SGHDT, CDR2 YYEEEE, per germline. CDR3: CASSLGFGGEGYGYTF. CDR3 bases: TGTGCCAGCAGCTTGGGTTTCGGGGGAGAGGGATATGGCTACACCTTC. The whole variable domain, filled in from reference TRBV5-6 and TRBJ1-2, reads DAGVTQSPTHLIKTRGQQVTLRCSPKSGHDTVSWYQQALGQGPQFIFQYYEEEERQRGNFPDRFSGHQFPNYSSELNVNALLLGDSALYLCASSLGFGGEGYGYTFGSGTRLTVV.

This clone showed up just once. V is TRBV24-1 and J is TRBJ2-3; 10 positions match TRBD1. The CDR3 is made up of 17 amino acids. Per the germline V gene, CDR1 is KGHDR and CDR2 is SFDVKD. V lost 4 bases to trimming and J lost 2 bases; unmatched junction nucleotides: 8. CDR3 DNA sequence: TGTGCCACCAGTGAGCCCGCCGGGACAGGGGTCACAGATACGCAGTATTTT. Translation gives CATSEPAGTGVTDTQYF.

J is TRBJ2-3 and V is TRBV10-2, with 7 bases identical to TRBD1. V dropped 4 bases and J dropped 9; count of bases not matched to a gene: 13. This CDR3 spans 15 amino acids. CDR1 and CDR2 (germline): WSHSY, SAAADI. The chain's CDR3 is CASSGKGGAVRTQYF. CDR3 coding DNA: TGCGCCAGCAGTGGGAAAGGGGGCGCGGTCCGGACGCAGTATTTT.

This clone was observed a single time. The rearrangement links TRBV2 to TRBJ1-4, with TRBD1 identical over 8 bases. CDR1 is SNHLY and CDR2 is FYNNEI in the germline V gene. The V and J ends lost 5 bases and 3 bases, in that order; junction bases with no gene match: 5. This CDR3 comprises 15 residues. The CDR3 DNA reads as TGTGCCAGCAGTCTCCAGGGGGCATCTAATGAAAAACTGTTTTTT. Amino acid sequence: CASSLQGASNEKLFF.

The sample holds one count of this clone. This rearrangement joins TRBV10-1 to TRBJ1-3; D may be TRBD1 (5 bases). This CDR3 is built from 11 residues. Germline values: CDR1 WNHNN, CDR2 SYGVQD (reference sequence). Trimming pared 9 bases from V and 11 bases from J, leaving 14 bases between. The CDR3 region is CASGNRGAIYF. CDR3 in DNA: TGCGCCAGTGGGAATAGGGGCGCCATATATTTT.

CDR3: CASSEGQNTEAFF. Written as DNA, the CDR3 is TGTGCCAGCAGTGAAGGACAGAACACTGAAGCTTTCTTT. The chain is built from TRBV6-1 and TRBJ1-1; no firm D call. Germline-derived CDR1 and CDR2 are MNHNS and SASEGT. With 1 base removed from V and 1 base from J, the gap between germline ends came to 4 bases. The CDR3 sequence is 13 residues long.

This clone has a handful of counts. This chain uses TRBV2 with TRBJ2-7, with 7 bases lining up with TRBD1. The CDR3 has 14 amino acids. CDR1 is SNHLY, CDR2 FYNNEI, per germline. With 8 bases clipped from V and 0 bases from J, the junction kept 7 bases outside the gene matches. The CDR3: CASGRGPFSYEQYF. The CDR3, as DNA: TGTGCCAGCGGTAGGGGGCCCTTCTCCTACGAGCAGTACTTC.

The chain recombines TRBV5-1 with TRBJ2-2; 7 nucleotides agree with TRBD1. Looked up from germline, CDR1 is SGHRS and CDR2 is YFSETQ. The CDR3 runs 14 residues. V lost 4 bases to trimming and J lost 4 bases; unmatched junction nucleotides: 4. DNA for the CDR3: TGCGCCAGCAGCGTACAGGGGATCACCGGGGAGCTGTTTTTT. The encoded protein is CASSVQGITGELFF.

The chain combines TRBV5-5 with TRBJ2-1; D might be TRBD2 (6 bases). CDR3 length: 16 residues. Germline V lookup: CDR1 SGHKS, CDR2 YYEKEE (reference sequence). Trimming shortened V by 1 base and J by 0 bases, and 11 bases separated the two germline ends. CDR3 coding DNA: TGTGCCAGCAGCTTGCGAGAGGGACTCTCCTACAATGAGCAGTTCTTC. Its protein product is CASSLREGLSYNEQFF.

The rearrangement links TRBV12-3 or TRBV12-4 to TRBJ1-1; D unclear. With 6 bases removed from V and 4 bases from J, the gap between germline ends came to 12 bases. The CDR3 covers 13 residues. CDR3 residues: CASRAFGGTEAFF. As DNA, the CDR3 is TGTGCCAGCAGGGCGTTTGGAGGCACTGAAGCTTTCTTT.

V gene TRBV30 combines with J gene TRBJ1-5; 7 bases are a match to TRBD1. Trimming removed 3 bases from V and 6 bases from J; junction bases left unmatched: 11. The CDR3 runs 15 residues. Germline values: CDR1 GTSNPN, CDR2 SVGIG (reference sequence). This chain's CDR3 is CAWRDNRGSVQPQHF. CDR3 sequence (DNA): TGTGCCTGGAGGGACAACAGGGGTTCTGTTCAGCCCCAGCATTTT.

The V and J genes are TRBV10-1 and TRBJ2-7; D possibly corresponds to TRBD2 (6 bases). CDR1 is WNHNN and CDR2 is SYGVQD in the germline V gene (reference sequence). The CDR3 sequence is 14 residues long. The germline V and J ends were trimmed by 0 bases and 1 base, with 7 bases remaining between them. The CDR3 DNA follows: TGCGCCAGCAGTGAGTCCGGGAGTTCCTACGAGCAGTACTTC. Protein product: CASSESGSSYEQYF.

The chain carries TRBV5-1 and TRBJ2-3, with D possibly being TRBD2 (5 bases). V lost 2 bases, J lost 0 bases, and 13 bases lay in between. CDR3 size: 16 residues. Germline V gene lookup returns CDR1 SGHRS and CDR2 YFSETQ. CDR3: CASSFSAGQSTDTQYF. DNA for the CDR3: TGCGCCAGCAGCTTTAGCGCCGGGCAAAGCACAGATACGCAGTATTTT.

The rearrangement uses TRBV3-1 (or the pseudogene TRBV3-2) and TRBJ2-1, with TRBD1 matching 7 bases. V trimming: 5 bases; J trimming: 6 bases; junction bases outside the gene matches: 7. Germline-derived CDR1 and CDR2 are LGHDT and YNNKEL (reference sequence). The CDR3 length is 14 residues. The CDR3 bases are TGTGCCAGCAGCGCAACGGACAGGACCAATGAGCAGTTCTTC. Residues: CASSATDRTNEQFF.

Only one count was recorded for this clone. The V call is TRBV7-9, the J call TRBJ2-2; D remains unclear. This CDR3 spans 14 amino acids. Trimming cost V 1 base and J 1 base, with 4 bases left between them. Germline CDR1 reads SEHNR; CDR2 reads FQNEAQ (reference sequence). The CDR3 is CASSLGQNTGELFF. Here the CDR3 DNA reads TGTGCCAGCAGCTTAGGTCAGAACACCGGGGAGCTGTTTTTT.

V gene TRBV7-2 combines with J gene TRBJ2-3; 9 bases agree with TRBD2. CDR3 size: 16 residues. V was pared by 1 base and J by 2 bases, with 4 bases of the junction left unmatched. Germline V gives CDR1 SGHTA, CDR2 FQGNSA. As DNA, the CDR3 is TGTGCCAGCAGCTTAGGAGCGGGGGGCCCCACAGATACGCAGTATTTT. Amino acids: CASSLGAGGPTDTQYF.

V gene TRBV10-3 combines with J gene TRBJ1-5, with TRBD1 identical over 10 bases. J was trimmed by 4 bases and V by 5 bases; bases with no gene match: 5. The germline V gene has CDR1 ENHRY and CDR2 SYGVKD. The CDR3 length is 15 residues. CDR3 sequence: CAISPGQGENQPQHF. The CDR3 nucleotides read TGTGCCATCAGTCCCGGACAGGGGGAGAATCAGCCCCAGCATTTT.

The chain couples TRBV6-6 to TRBJ1-2, with 9 bases matching TRBD1. The J segment lost 3 bases and the V segment lost 2 bases, leaving 7 bases of the junction unmatched. Germline CDR1 and CDR2: MNHNY and SVGAGI (reference sequence). The CDR3 has 16 residues. Here the CDR3 DNA reads TGTGCCAGCAGTTACCGGGGGGACAGGGCAGACTATGGCTACACCTTC. It encodes CASSYRGDRADYGYTF.

The rearrangement joins TRBV30 to TRBJ1-2, with D hard to call. V lost 0 bases and J lost 4, with 12 bases in between. CDR3 size: 14 residues. The germline gives CDR1 GTSNPN, CDR2 SVGIG (reference sequence). The CDR3 is CAWSVSVLPYGYTF. The CDR3, as DNA: TGTGCCTGGAGTGTTAGTGTACTCCCCTATGGCTACACCTTC.

The rearrangement uses TRBV14 and TRBJ2-3, with TRBD2 matching over 9 bases. The CDR3 extends over 16 amino acids. Germline assignment: CDR1 SGHDN and CDR2 FVKESK. The V segment lost 6 bases and the J segment 3 bases; nucleotides outside the gene matches: 10. The CDR3 DNA sequence: TGTGCCAGCAGTCCCGGGCTAGCGGGATGGACAGATACGCAGTATTTT. Encoded protein: CASSPGLAGWTDTQYF.

The rearrangement joins TRBV5-1 to TRBJ2-1; 16 positions match TRBD2. CDR1 and CDR2 (germline): SGHRS, YFSETQ. The CDR3 length is 14 residues. Trimming cost V 7 bases and J 9 bases; bases outside gene matches: 4. The CDR3 DNA reads as TGCGCCAGCGATGGGACTAGCGGGAGGGGTGAGCAGTTCTTC. As protein: CASDGTSGRGEQFF. The complete variable domain, with remaining parts taken from reference TRBV5-1 and TRBJ2-1, reads KAGVTQTPRYLIKTRGQQVTLSCSPISGHRSVSWYQQTPGQGLQFLFEYFSETQRNKGNFPGRFSGRQFSNSRSEMNVSTLELGDSALYLCASDGTSGRGEQFFGPGTRLTVL.

About this clone: At one end, the junction sequence differs from germline, possibly due to a read error. The rearrangement uses TRBV6-5 and TRBJ1-3, with 7 bases matching TRBD1. Per germline, CDR1 MNHEY and CDR2 SVGAGI. There are 12 residues in the CDR3. The CDR3 DNA is TGCAGAGACAGGGAAAGGAGAAACACCATATATTTT. Its protein is CRDRERRNTIYF.

The V and J genes are TRBV30 and TRBJ2-7, with TRBD2 identical over 9 bases. The trim removed 0 bases at V and 5 bases at J, leaving 11 bases unmatched. The CDR3 length is 16 residues. CDR1 and CDR2 from the germline V gene are GTSNPN and SVGIG (reference sequence). Written as DNA, the CDR3 is TGTGCCTGGAGTGTATTTAGCCTAGCGGGATGGGACGAGCAGTACTTC. This encodes CAWSVFSLAGWDEQYF.